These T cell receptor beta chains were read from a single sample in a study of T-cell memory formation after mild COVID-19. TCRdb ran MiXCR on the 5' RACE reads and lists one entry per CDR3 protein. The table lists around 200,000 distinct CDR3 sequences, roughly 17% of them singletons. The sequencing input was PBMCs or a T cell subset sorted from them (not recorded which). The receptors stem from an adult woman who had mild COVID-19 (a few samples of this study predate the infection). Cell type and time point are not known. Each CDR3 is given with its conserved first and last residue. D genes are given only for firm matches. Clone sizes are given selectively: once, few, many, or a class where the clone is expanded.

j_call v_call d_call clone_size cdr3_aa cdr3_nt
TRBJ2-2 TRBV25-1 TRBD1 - CASRMDRESGELFF TGTGCCAGCAGGATGGACAGGGAGTCCGGGGAGCTGTTTTTT
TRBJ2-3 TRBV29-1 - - CSVYRGNGADTQYF TGCAGCGTTTATCGGGGGAACGGTGCAGATACGCAGTATTTT
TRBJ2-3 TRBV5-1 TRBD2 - CASSWTSVGDTQYF TGCGCCAGCAGTTGGACTAGTGTTGGAGATACGCAGTATTTT
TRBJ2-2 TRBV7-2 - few CASSLVPGTTTGELFF TGTGCCAGCAGCTTAGTACCCGGGACAACTACCGGGGAGCTGTTTTTT
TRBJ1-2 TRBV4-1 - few CASSQDIGPGLQVF TGCGCCAGCAGCCAAGATATAGGTCCAGGGCTTCAAGTCTTC
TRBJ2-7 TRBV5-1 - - CASSRVSSYEQYF TGCGCCAGCAGCAGGGTCAGCTCCTACGAGCAGTACTTC
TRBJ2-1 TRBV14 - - CASSHWPRNEQFF TGTGCCAGCAGCCACTGGCCGAGAAATGAGCAGTTCTTC
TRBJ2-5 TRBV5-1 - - CASSGTGAPQETQYF TGCGCCAGCAGCGGTACAGGCGCGCCTCAAGAGACCCAGTACTTC
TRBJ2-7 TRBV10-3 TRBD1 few CAIKGQGLYEQYF TGTGCCATCAAGGGACAGGGACTCTACGAGCAGTACTTC
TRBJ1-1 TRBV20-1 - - CSARAEAFF TGCAGTGCTAGAGCGGAGGCTTTCTTT
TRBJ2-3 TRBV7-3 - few CASSSRVALATSSTDTQYF TGTGCCAGCAGCTCCCGGGTAGCGTTGGCTACGAGTAGCACAGATACGCAGTATTTT
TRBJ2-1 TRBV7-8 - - CASSLGFRGSYNEQFF TGTGCCAGCAGCTTAGGGTTCCGGGGTTCCTACAATGAGCAGTTCTTC
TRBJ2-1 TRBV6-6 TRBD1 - CASSQQGNEQFF TGTGCCAGCAGTCAACAGGGGAATGAGCAGTTCTTC
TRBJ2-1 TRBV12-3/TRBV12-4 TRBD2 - CASSPSGAYNEQFF TGTGCCAGCAGTCCTAGCGGGGCCTACAATGAGCAGTTCTTC
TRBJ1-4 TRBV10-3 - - CAISEPSEKLFF TGTGCCATCAGTGAGCCGAGTGAAAAACTGTTTTTT
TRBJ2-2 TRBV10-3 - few CAISVRGAVAGELFF TGTGCCATCAGTGTACGGGGCGCAGTGGCCGGGGAGCTGTTTTTT
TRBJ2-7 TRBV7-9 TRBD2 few CASSLLAGGPQQYF TGTGCCAGCAGCTTACTAGCGGGGGGGCCCCAGCAGTACTTC
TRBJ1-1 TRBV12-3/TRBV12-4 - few CASSPTLMFEAFF TGTGCCAGCAGCCCCACCCTCATGTTTGAAGCTTTCTTT
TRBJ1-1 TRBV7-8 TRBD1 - CASGKQGAWTEAFF TGTGCCAGCGGTAAACAGGGGGCATGGACTGAAGCTTTCTTT
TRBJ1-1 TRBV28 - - CASSSLRGTNTEAFF TGTGCCAGCAGTTCGCTCAGGGGCACGAACACTGAAGCTTTCTTT
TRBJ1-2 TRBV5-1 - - CASSLTAGAYGYTF TGCGCCAGCAGCTTGACGGCTGGGGCCTATGGCTACACCTTC
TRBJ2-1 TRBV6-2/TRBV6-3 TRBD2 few CASSSGRARGEQFF TGTGCCAGCAGTTCCGGGAGGGCCAGAGGTGAGCAGTTCTTC
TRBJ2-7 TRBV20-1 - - CSARDIASPTYEQYF TGCAGTGCTAGAGATATCGCTAGCCCGACCTACGAGCAGTACTTC
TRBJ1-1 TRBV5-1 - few CASSSARQTEAFF TGCGCCAGCAGCTCAGCGAGACAGACTGAAGCTTTCTTT
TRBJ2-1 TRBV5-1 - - CASSPPQGNNEQFF TGCGCCAGCAGCCCACCTCAGGGAAACAATGAGCAGTTCTTC
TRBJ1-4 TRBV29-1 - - CSVERRATNEKLFF TGCAGCGTTGAAAGACGGGCAACTAATGAAAAACTGTTTTTT
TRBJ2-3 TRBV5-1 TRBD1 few CASSLVPGQTGTDTQYF TGCGCCAGCAGCTTGGTGCCGGGACAGACAGGCACAGATACGCAGTATTTT
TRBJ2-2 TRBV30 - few CAWSVPRLDVRGELFF TGTGCCTGGAGTGTACCACGCCTCGACGTACGGGGGGAGCTGTTTTTT
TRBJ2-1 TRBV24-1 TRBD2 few CATSDTGGQTSGKTANEQFF TGTGCCACCAGTGATACTGGGGGGCAGACTAGCGGGAAGACCGCCAATGAGCAGTTCTTC
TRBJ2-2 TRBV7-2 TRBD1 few CASRKDRGNTGELFF TGTGCCAGCAGGAAGGACAGGGGGAACACCGGGGAGCTGTTTTTT
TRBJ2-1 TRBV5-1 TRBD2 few CASSLAQRGAGDEQFF TGCGCCAGCAGCTTGGCCCAGCGGGGGGCCGGGGATGAGCAGTTCTTC
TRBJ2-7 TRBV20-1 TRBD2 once CSAREERDYEQYF TGCAGTGCTAGAGAGGAGCGGGACTACGAGCAGTACTTC
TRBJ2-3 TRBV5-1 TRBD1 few CASSSGQGISDTQYF TGCGCCAGCAGTTCGGGACAGGGGATCTCAGATACGCAGTATTTT
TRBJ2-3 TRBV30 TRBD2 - CAWSESGRAGVRTYTQYF TGTGCCTGGAGTGAAAGCGGGAGGGCTGGTGTTCGCACATATACGCAGTATTTT
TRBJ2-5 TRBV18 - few CASSQGVEETQYF TGTGCCAGCTCACAAGGCGTAGAGGAGACCCAGTACTTC
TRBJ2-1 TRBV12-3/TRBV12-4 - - CASRGTPDRNNEQFF TGTGCCAGCCGCGGGACACCCGACCGTAATAATGAGCAGTTCTTC
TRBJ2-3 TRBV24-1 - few CATSLTGTDTQYF TGTGCCACCAGTCTCACAGGGACAGATACGCAGTATTTT
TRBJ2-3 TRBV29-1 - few CSALEDTQYF TGCAGCGCTTTGGAAGATACGCAGTATTTT
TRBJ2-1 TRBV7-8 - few CASSQRQGNEQFF TGTGCCAGCAGCCAACGTCAGGGCAATGAGCAGTTCTTC
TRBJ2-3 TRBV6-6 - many CASSSSDTQYF TGTGCCAGCAGCTCCTCAGATACGCAGTATTTT
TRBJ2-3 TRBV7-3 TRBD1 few CASSLVGQGARDTQYF TGTGCCAGCAGCTTGGTGGGGCAGGGGGCGCGAGATACGCAGTATTTT
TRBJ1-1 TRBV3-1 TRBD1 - CASSQVRTGEAFF TGTGCCAGCAGCCAAGTAAGGACAGGGGAAGCTTTCTTT
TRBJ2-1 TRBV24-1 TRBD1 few CATSDLARDRNEQFF TGTGCCACCAGTGATCTCGCCCGGGACAGGAATGAGCAGTTCTTC
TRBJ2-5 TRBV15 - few CATSRDIEETQYF TGTGCCACCAGCAGAGACATTGAAGAGACCCAGTACTTC
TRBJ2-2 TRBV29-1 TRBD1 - CSARRDRGSGELFF TGCAGCGCGAGGAGGGACAGGGGGAGCGGGGAGCTGTTTTTT
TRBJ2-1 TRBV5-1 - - CASSLGPGGAGSDEQFF TGCGCCAGCAGCTTAGGCCCCGGGGGAGCGGGCAGCGATGAGCAGTTCTTC
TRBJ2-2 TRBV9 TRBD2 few CASSVRPSGSGGELFF TGTGCCAGCAGCGTCCGTCCTAGCGGGAGTGGCGGGGAGCTGTTTTTT
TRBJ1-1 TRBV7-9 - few CASSPSSGNTEAFF TGTGCCAGCAGCCCCTCCTCGGGGAACACTGAAGCTTTCTTT
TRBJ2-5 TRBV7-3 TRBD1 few CASSSTGKETQYF TGTGCCAGCAGCTCGACAGGGAAAGAGACCCAGTACTTC
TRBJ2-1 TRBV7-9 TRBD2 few CASSLGLASNGEQFF TGTGCCAGCAGCTTGGGACTAGCGAGCAATGGTGAGCAGTTCTTC
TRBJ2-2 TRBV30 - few CASEWLSNTGELFF TGTGCCAGCGAATGGTTATCGAACACCGGGGAGCTGTTTTTT
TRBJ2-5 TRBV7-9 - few CASSFEWDQETQYF TGTGCTAGCAGCTTTGAGTGGGACCAAGAGACCCAGTACTTC